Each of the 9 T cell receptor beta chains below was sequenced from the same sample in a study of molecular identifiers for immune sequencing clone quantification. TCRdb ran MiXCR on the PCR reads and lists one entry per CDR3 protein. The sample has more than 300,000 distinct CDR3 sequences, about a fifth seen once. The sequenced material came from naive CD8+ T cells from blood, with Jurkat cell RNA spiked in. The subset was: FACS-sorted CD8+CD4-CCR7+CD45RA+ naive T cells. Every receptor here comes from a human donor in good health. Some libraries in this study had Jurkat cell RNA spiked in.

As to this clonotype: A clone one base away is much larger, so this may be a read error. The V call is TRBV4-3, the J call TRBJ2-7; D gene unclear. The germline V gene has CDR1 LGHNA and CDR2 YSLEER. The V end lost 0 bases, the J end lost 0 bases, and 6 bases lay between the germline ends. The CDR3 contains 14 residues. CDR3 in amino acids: CASSQDHSSYEQYF. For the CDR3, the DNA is TGCGCCAGCAGCCAAGACCACAGCTCCTACGAGCAGTACTTC.

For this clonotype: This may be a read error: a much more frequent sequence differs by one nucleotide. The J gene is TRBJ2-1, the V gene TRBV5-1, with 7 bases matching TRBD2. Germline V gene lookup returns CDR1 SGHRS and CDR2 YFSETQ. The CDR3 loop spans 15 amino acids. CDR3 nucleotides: TGCGCCAGCAGCTTGGAACTAGCGTACTACAATGGGCAGTTCTTC. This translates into CASSLELAYYNGQFF. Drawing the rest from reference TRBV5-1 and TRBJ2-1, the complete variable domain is KAGVTQTPRYLIKTRGQQVTLSCSPISGHRSVSWYQQTPGQGLQFLFEYFSETQRNKGNFPGRFSGRQFSNSRSEMNVSTLELGDSALYLCASSLELAYYNGQFFGPGTRLTVL.

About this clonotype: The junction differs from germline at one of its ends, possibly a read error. Here the CDR3 reads CGVEDIGRGLAGTPQETQYF. In nucleotides, the CDR3 is TGCGGCGTTGAAGATATAGGGCGGGGACTAGCGGGCACCCCCCAAGAGACCCAGTACTTC. This chain connects TRBV29-1 to TRBJ2-5; 12 positions match TRBD2. From germline, CDR1 is SQVTM and CDR2 ANQGSEA. The CDR3 is 20 amino acids.

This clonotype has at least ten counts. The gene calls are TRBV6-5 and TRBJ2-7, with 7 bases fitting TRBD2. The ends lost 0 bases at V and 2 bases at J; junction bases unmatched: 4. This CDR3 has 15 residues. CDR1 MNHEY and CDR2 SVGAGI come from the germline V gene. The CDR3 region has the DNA TGTGCCAGCAGTTACTCGTCTAGCGGTACCTACGAGCAGTACTTC. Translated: CASSYSSSGTYEQYF.

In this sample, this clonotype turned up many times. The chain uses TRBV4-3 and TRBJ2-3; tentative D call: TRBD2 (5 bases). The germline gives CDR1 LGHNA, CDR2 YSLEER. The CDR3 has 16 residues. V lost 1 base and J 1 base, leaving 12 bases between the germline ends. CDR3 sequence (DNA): TGCGCCAGCAGCCAAGTAATTAGCGAGGGCACAGATACGCAGTATTTT. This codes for CASSQVISEGTDTQYF.

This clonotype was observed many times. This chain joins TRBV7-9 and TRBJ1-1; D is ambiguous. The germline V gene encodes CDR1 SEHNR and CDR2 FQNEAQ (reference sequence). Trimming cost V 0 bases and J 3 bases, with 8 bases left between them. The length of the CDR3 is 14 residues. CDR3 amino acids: CASSLAEMDTEAFF. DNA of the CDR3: TGTGCCAGCAGCTTAGCGGAGATGGACACTGAAGCTTTCTTT.

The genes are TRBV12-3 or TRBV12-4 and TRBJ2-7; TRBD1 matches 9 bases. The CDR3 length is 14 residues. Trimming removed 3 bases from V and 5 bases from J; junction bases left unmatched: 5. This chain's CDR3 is CASSLGTGSHEQYF. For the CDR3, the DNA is TGTGCCAGCAGTTTGGGGACAGGGTCCCACGAGCAGTACTTC.

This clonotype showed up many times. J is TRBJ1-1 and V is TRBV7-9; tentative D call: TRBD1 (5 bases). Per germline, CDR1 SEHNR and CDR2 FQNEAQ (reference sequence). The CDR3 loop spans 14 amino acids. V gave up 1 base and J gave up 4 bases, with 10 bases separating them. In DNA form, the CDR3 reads TGTGCCAGCAGCTTAGGGGACGGAGGCACTGAAGCTTTCTTT. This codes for CASSLGDGGTEAFF.

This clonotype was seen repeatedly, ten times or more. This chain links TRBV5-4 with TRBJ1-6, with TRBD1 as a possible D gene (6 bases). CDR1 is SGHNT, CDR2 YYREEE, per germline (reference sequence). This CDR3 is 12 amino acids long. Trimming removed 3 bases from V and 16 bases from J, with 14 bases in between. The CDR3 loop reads CASSSTDRRLHF. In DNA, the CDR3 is TGTGCCAGCAGCTCGACAGACAGGCGGCTCCACTTT.